This T cell receptor (beta chain) was captured by sequencing in a study of blood T cell repertoires in COVID-19. Study context: Donors in the United States, Italy and Spain gave samples during acute or convalescent COVID-19. Nucleic acid was either cDNA or gDNA, and it came from T cells, B-cell-depleted T cells, or PBMCs.

Authors' data handling: Counts of nucleated cells, estimated from reference gene primer amplification, were obtained. Sequenced by immunoSEQ multiplex PCR; TCRdb stores in-frame clones only, minus some. V, J and clone size are those of that table, while D and trimming were read from the DNA. The sample includes 200,000 to 250,000 clones, 80% to 85% seen only once; the top ten take 18%. The CDR3 consists of 18 residues. Germline assignment: CDR1 LNHNV and CDR2 YYDKDF (reference sequence). Trimming took 2 bases from V and 0 from J, leaving 17 bases between them. The rearrangement uses TRBV15 and TRBJ1-5; D perhaps matches TRBD1 (5 bases). This receptor was obtained from a woman aged 80 or over with active or convalescent COVID-19. Material: peripheral blood. The CDR3 protein is CATSRYPHSQGSNQPQHF. The CDR3 DNA reads as TGTGCCACCAGCAGATACCCACATTCCCAGGGTAGCAATCAGCCCCAGCATTTT.